This T cell receptor beta chain was sequenced for a study of patients and donors after allogeneic stem cell transplantation. In TCRdb, the RT-PCR reads were re-called with MiXCR into one record per CDR3 protein. The sample holds approximately 160,000 distinct CDR3 sequences; approximately 31% are singletons and the top ten take around 3%. Details on this clonotype: The junction and the germline gene differ at one end; a read error may be behind it.

Germline V gene sequence: CDR1 SGHRS, CDR2 YFSETQ. The CDR3 has 15 amino acids. Source material: blood, either unsorted or a sorted T cell fraction (not recorded which). This chain uses TRBV5-1 with TRBJ2-1, with unresolved D. The TCR comes from a human donor who was either an allogeneic HSCT recipient or a stem cell or donor lymphocyte infusion donor (not recorded which). It is not recorded whose cells these are; they may come from a transplant donor. CDR3 DNA sequence: TGCGCCAGCAGGTTGGGCCCAGCGTCCTACAATGAGCAGTTCTTC. Translated, it gives CASRLGPASYNEQFF.